Following are 30 T cell receptor beta chains from one sample sequenced in a study of blood T cell repertoires in COVID-19. The assay was immunoSEQ multiplex PCR, and TCRdb's table has in-frame clones only and misses some. The sample lists about 400,000 clones; 86% were seen once. The sample taken for sequencing was peripheral blood. These receptors all stem from a woman in her 30s with active or convalescent COVID-19.

This chain's CDR3 is CASTEFGGGYEQYF. CDR3 bases: TGTGCCAGCACCGAATTTGGGGGGGGTTACGAGCAGTACTTC. The chain has TRBV9 and TRBJ2-7; 7 positions agree with TRBD2. Germline CDR1 is SGDLS and CDR2 is YYNGEE. V shed 6 bases, J shed 4 bases, and the junction held 10 bases outside the gene matches. The CDR3 spans 14 residues.

In its sample, this clone was seen once. This sequence joins TRBV2 and TRBJ2-1, with TRBD2 as a possible D gene (5 bases). Germline assignment: CDR1 SNHLY and CDR2 FYNNEI. CDR3 length: 15 residues. Trimming shortened V by 4 bases and J by 10 bases, and 20 bases separated the two germline ends. CDR3 DNA sequence: TGTGCCAGCAGTGGTCCTCCACTAGTGTCTGGGGAGCAGTTCTTC. Protein product: CASSGPPLVSGEQFF.

This clone was counted a single time. The V call is TRBV19, the J call TRBJ1-1, with D unresolved. CDR1 LNHDA and CDR2 SQIVND come from the germline V gene (reference sequence). This CDR3 region has 11 residues. The V end was cut by 3 bases, the J end by 10 bases, with 9 bases between. DNA for the CDR3: TGTGCCAGTAGTATCGGGAAGCTAGCTTTCTTT. Amino acid sequence: CASSIGKLAFF.

V gene TRBV19 combines with J gene TRBJ2-7, with a tentative D call TRBD1 (5 bases). This CDR3 spans 15 amino acids. V lost 3 bases, J lost 4 bases, and 16 bases lay in between. Per germline, CDR1 LNHDA and CDR2 SQIVND (reference sequence). The CDR3 DNA is TGTGCCAGTAGTATTGGACACTCGACGGCGTACGAGCAGTACTTC. Its protein is CASSIGHSTAYEQYF.

The rearrangement joins TRBV10-3 to TRBJ1-4, with a tentative D call TRBD1 (6 bases). Trimming removed 2 bases from V and 1 base from J, with 11 bases in between. Germline CDR1 and CDR2: ENHRY and SYGVKD. This CDR3 has 16 amino acids. The CDR3 DNA is TGTGCCATCAGTGAGCCAAACAGGGAAACTAATGAAAAACTGTTTTTT. It is translated as CAISEPNRETNEKLFF.

This rearrangement joins TRBV27 to TRBJ2-3, with 9 bases fitting TRBD2. Trimming removed 1 base from V and 3 bases from J; junction bases left unmatched: 5. The CDR3 extends over 16 amino acids. Germline V CDR1 and CDR2: MNHEY, SMNVEV (reference sequence). The CDR3 here is CASSLWSGRFTDTQYF. The CDR3, as DNA: TGTGCCAGCAGTTTATGGAGCGGGAGGTTTACAGATACGCAGTATTTT.

The chain recombines TRBV18 with TRBJ1-3, with 7 bases fitting TRBD1. Germline CDR1 KGHSH, CDR2 LQKENI. The V and J ends lost 4 bases and 2 bases, in that order; junction bases with no gene match: 5. This CDR3 region has 15 residues. CDR3 sequence: CASSLGQDPGNTIYF. The CDR3 region has the DNA TGTGCCAGCTCACTAGGACAGGACCCTGGAAACACCATATATTTT. The whole variable domain, remainder taken from reference TRBV18 and TRBJ1-3, is NAGVMQNPRHLVRRRGQEARLRCSPMKGHSHVYWYRQLPEEGLKFMVYLQKENIIDESGMPKERFSAEFPKEGPSILRIQQVVRGDSAAYFCASSLGQDPGNTIYFGEGSWLTVV.

The chain joins TRBV9 to TRBJ2-7, with 9 positions matching TRBD2. CDR3 length: 15 amino acids. The germline gives CDR1 SGDLS, CDR2 YYNGEE. J gave up 1 base and V 2 bases, and 4 bases lay outside the gene matches. This CDR3 reads CASSVAGGASYEQYF. The CDR3 DNA is TGTGCCAGCAGCGTCGCGGGGGGGGCGTCCTACGAGCAGTACTTC.

The CDR3 here is CASSLAGLAGPVNEQFF. CDR3 nucleotide sequence: TGCGCCAGCAGCTTGGCAGGACTAGCGGGACCTGTGAATGAGCAGTTCTTC. The gene calls are TRBV5-1 and TRBJ2-1; 12 bases are shared with TRBD2. V gave up 0 bases and J gave up 7 bases; unmatched junction bases: 8. Germline CDR1 and CDR2: SGHRS and YFSETQ. This CDR3 is built from 17 residues.

This clone has a single count. The sample holds other DNA sequences that translate to the same CDR3. The chain links TRBV7-9 to TRBJ2-7; 11 nucleotides line up with TRBD1. The germline gives CDR1 SEHNR, CDR2 FQNEAQ (reference sequence). V shed 4 bases and J 3 bases; nucleotides not matched to a gene: 2. This CDR3 has 14 residues. In DNA form, the CDR3 reads TGTGCCAGCAGCTCGGGACAGGGGGGCTACGAGCAGTACTTC. Protein sequence: CASSSGQGGYEQYF.

The V and J genes are TRBV11-2 and TRBJ2-1, with D possibly being TRBD1 (5 bases). Germline-derived CDR1 and CDR2 are SGHAT and FQNNGV. V lost 6 bases and J lost 6, with 15 bases in between. CDR3 length: 14 residues. For the CDR3, the DNA is TGTGCCAGCAGTCCCAGGACACTATCCAATGAGCAGTTCTTC. It yields the protein CASSPRTLSNEQFF.

The rearrangement links TRBV9 to TRBJ2-2; D is uncertain. Trimming took off 2 bases at V and 7 bases at J, with 12 bases between the two ends. From germline, CDR1 is SGDLS and CDR2 YYNGEE. CDR3 length: 14 amino acids. The CDR3 region is CASSVRLPNGELFF. In DNA form, the CDR3 reads TGTGCCAGCAGCGTGAGACTCCCCAACGGGGAGCTGTTTTTT. The full variable domain, its missing parts supplied by reference TRBV9 and TRBJ2-2, is DSGVTQTPKHLITATGQRVTLRCSPRSGDLSVYWYQQSLDQGLQFLIQYYNGEERAKGNILERFSAQQFPDLHSELNLSSLELGDSALYFCASSVRLPNGELFFGEGSRLTVL.

This chain connects TRBV2 to TRBJ1-2; 7 bases agree with TRBD1. The CDR3 runs to 15 residues. V was pared by 4 bases and J by 5 bases, with 10 bases of the junction left unmatched. The germline V gene encodes CDR1 SNHLY and CDR2 FYNNEI. In DNA, the CDR3 is TGTGCCAGCAGTGGGGCTCGAACAGGGGAGTATGGCTACACCTTC. This translates into CASSGARTGEYGYTF.

V usage is TRBV12-5 and J usage is TRBJ2-1, with 10 bases matching TRBD1. The CDR3 is made up of 16 amino acids. Germline V lookup: CDR1 LGHNT, CDR2 FRNRAP. J was trimmed by 8 bases and V by 0 bases; bases with no gene match: 7. The CDR3 region is CASGLVVRQGAYEQFF. As DNA, the CDR3 is TGTGCTAGTGGTTTGGTAGTTAGACAGGGGGCTTATGAGCAGTTCTTC.

Only one count was recorded for this clone. The rearrangement links TRBV4-2 to TRBJ2-4; 9 nucleotides match TRBD1. Germline V CDR1 and CDR2: LGHNA, YNFKEQ. The junction had 9 bases not matched to a gene; V was cut back by 0 bases and J by 6 bases. The CDR3 loop spans 17 amino acids. Here the CDR3 reads CASSQDAGPGQGNIQYF. CDR3 in DNA: TGTGCCAGCAGCCAAGACGCAGGCCCGGGACAGGGAAACATTCAGTACTTC.

The rearrangement joins TRBV7-2 to TRBJ1-5; 8 nucleotides match TRBD1. The germline gives CDR1 SGHTA, CDR2 FQGNSA. Germline trimming cut 4 bases from V and 6 bases from J; bases unmatched to any gene: 8. This CDR3 region has 15 residues. The CDR3 sequence: CASSWTGTGSQPQHF. CDR3 coding DNA: TGTGCCAGCAGCTGGACCGGGACAGGTAGTCAGCCCCAGCATTTT.

The V call is TRBV9, the J call TRBJ1-2; 10 nucleotides line up with TRBD1. The trim removed 0 bases at V and 6 bases at J, leaving 2 bases unmatched. Germline V gene sequence: CDR1 SGDLS, CDR2 YYNGEE. This CDR3 is built from 14 residues. CDR3 in DNA: TGTGCCAGCAGCGTAGCTGGGACAGGGGATGGCTACACCTTC. It encodes CASSVAGTGDGYTF.

CDR3 in amino acids: CASSPQGDRRPTYGYTF. For the CDR3, the DNA is TGTGCCAGCAGCCCACAGGGAGACAGGCGGCCCACCTATGGCTACACCTTC. This rearrangement joins TRBV3-1 (or the pseudogene TRBV3-2) to TRBJ1-2, with a weak D call TRBD1 (6 bases). Germline V gene lookup returns CDR1 LGHDT and CDR2 YNNKEL (reference sequence). This CDR3 is built from 17 residues. V lost 4 bases and J 4 bases, leaving 22 bases between the germline ends.

This rearrangement joins TRBV5-1 to TRBJ1-1, with D hard to call. Germline CDR1 and CDR2: SGHRS and YFSETQ. The CDR3 has 14 residues. V was shortened by 2 bases and J by 1 base, with 9 bases between the two germline ends. CDR3 nucleotide sequence: TGCGCCAGCAGCTTAGAGGTCTCGAACACTGAAGCTTTCTTT. It yields the protein CASSLEVSNTEAFF.

This clone was seen more than once but under ten times. The V gene is TRBV6-5, the J gene TRBJ1-5; D remains unclear. Germline V gene data show CDR1 as MNHEY and CDR2 as SVGAGI. The CDR3 contains 12 residues. V shed 6 bases and J shed 3 bases, with 6 bases lying between them. The CDR3 DNA is TGTGCCAGCAGCCCAATCAATCAGCCCCAGCATTTT. Encoded protein: CASSPINQPQHF.

The V call is TRBV7-8, the J call TRBJ2-2, with 7 bases matching TRBD1. Germline V gives CDR1 SGHVS, CDR2 FQNEAQ. CDR3 length: 12 amino acids. With 1 base clipped from V and 11 bases from J, the junction kept 1 base outside the gene matches. The CDR3 sequence: CASSLDRGELFF. The DNA for the CDR3 is TGTGCCAGCAGCTTAGACAGGGGAGAGCTGTTTTTT.

The CDR3 here is CASSRGRSGANVLTF. The CDR3 nucleotides read TGTGCCAGCAGCAGGGGGCGGTCTGGGGCCAACGTCCTGACTTTC. The V and J genes are TRBV9 and TRBJ2-6, with 7 bases aligning to TRBD1. Germline loops: CDR1 SGDLS, CDR2 YYNGEE. CDR3 length: 15 amino acids. Losses at the gene ends were 4 bases for V and 1 base for J; bases not matched to a gene: 2.

This clone was counted between two and nine times. This chain uses TRBV27 with TRBJ1-2, with 11 bases matching TRBD1. The germline gives CDR1 MNHEY, CDR2 SMNVEV (reference sequence). V was clipped by 6 bases and J by 5 bases; unmatched bases: 5. The CDR3 runs to 14 residues. CDR3: CASSPGQGEYGYTF. CDR3 sequence (DNA): TGTGCCAGCAGCCCGGGACAGGGGGAGTATGGCTACACCTTC.

This chain connects TRBV2 to TRBJ2-5, with TRBD1 matching over 7 bases. In germline, CDR1 is SNHLY, CDR2 FYNNEI. J gave up 1 base and V 7 bases, and 6 bases lay outside the gene matches. This CDR3 has 14 amino acids. CDR3 coding DNA: TGTGCCAGCATTCCGGACAGGCTCCAAGAGACCCAGTACTTC. This encodes CASIPDRLQETQYF.

This chain links TRBV18 with TRBJ2-3, with 13 bases matching TRBD2. CDR1 and CDR2 from the germline V gene are KGHSH and LQKENI. Germline trimming cut 4 bases from V and 0 bases from J; bases unmatched to any gene: 10. The CDR3 totals 19 residues. The CDR3 sequence is CASSQVGLAGVSSTDTQYF. The DNA for the CDR3 is TGTGCCAGCTCACAAGTCGGACTAGCGGGGGTTTCTAGCACAGATACGCAGTATTTT.

V and J are TRBV15 and TRBJ1-2; D is possibly TRBD1 (6 bases). The CDR3 runs 14 residues. Between the trimmed V and J ends, which lost 1 base and 7 bases, there was a span of 13 bases. Looked up from germline, CDR1 is LNHNV and CDR2 is YYDKDF (reference sequence). Here the CDR3 reads CATSRAGVSRGYTF. CDR3 DNA: TGTGCCACCAGCAGAGCAGGGGTGTCTCGTGGCTACACCTTC.

A word on this clone: The sample contains more than one DNA sequence encoding this CDR3. This sequence joins TRBV5-4 and TRBJ2-1; 9 nucleotides match TRBD2. CDR1 SGHNT and CDR2 YYREEE come from the germline V gene (reference sequence). CDR3 length equals 15 residues. Trimming took 4 bases from V and 1 from J; bases not matched to a gene: 3. CDR3 in amino acids: CASSPTSGSYNEQFF. Here the CDR3 DNA reads TGTGCCAGCAGCCCAACTAGCGGGTCCTACAATGAGCAGTTCTTC.

This clone occurred a few times. Additional DNA sequences in this sample encode the identical CDR3. The V and J genes are TRBV18 and TRBJ1-1; TRBD1 might be the D (6 bases). Germline values: CDR1 KGHSH, CDR2 LQKENI. Trimming removed 4 bases at V and 2 bases at J, with 8 bases between. CDR3 length equals 13 residues. The chain's CDR3 is CASSRTVNTEAFF. The CDR3 DNA follows: TGTGCCAGCTCACGGACAGTAAACACTGAAGCTTTCTTT. The full variable domain, its missing parts supplied by reference TRBV18 and TRBJ1-1, is NAGVMQNPRHLVRRRGQEARLRCSPMKGHSHVYWYRQLPEEGLKFMVYLQKENIIDESGMPKERFSAEFPKEGPSILRIQQVVRGDSAAYFCASSRTVNTEAFFGQGTRLTVV.

The J gene is TRBJ1-4, the V gene TRBV30, with D possibly matching TRBD1 (6 bases). The germline V and J ends were trimmed by 5 bases and 8 bases, with 15 bases remaining between them. This CDR3 comprises 13 residues. Germline V CDR1 and CDR2: GTSNPN, SVGIG (reference sequence). In DNA form, the CDR3 reads TGTGCCTGGGGGGCAGGGGACGGCGAAAAACTGTTTTTT. Protein product: CAWGAGDGEKLFF.

The V and J genes are TRBV7-9 and TRBJ1-1; no reliable D call. Germline loops: CDR1 SEHNR, CDR2 FQNEAQ (reference sequence). Trimming removed 4 bases from V and 5 bases from J, with 26 bases in between. This CDR3 has 18 amino acids. The CDR3 DNA sequence: TGTGCCAGCAGCTATCCCACATCAGCGGGGAAAAGGCGGACTGAAGCTTTCTTT. Encoded protein: CASSYPTSAGKRRTEAFF.